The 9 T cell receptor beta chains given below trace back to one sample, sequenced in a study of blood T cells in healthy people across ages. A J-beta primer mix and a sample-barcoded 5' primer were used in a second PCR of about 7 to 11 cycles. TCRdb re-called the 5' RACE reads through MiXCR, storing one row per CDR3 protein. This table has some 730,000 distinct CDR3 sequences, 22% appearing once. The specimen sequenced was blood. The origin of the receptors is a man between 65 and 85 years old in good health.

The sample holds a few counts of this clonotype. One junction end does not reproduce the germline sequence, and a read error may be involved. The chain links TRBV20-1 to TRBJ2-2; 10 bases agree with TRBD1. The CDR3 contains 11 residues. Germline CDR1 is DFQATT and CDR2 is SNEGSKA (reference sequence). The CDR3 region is CSARDVGQGGF. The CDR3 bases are TGCAGTGCTAGAGATGTCGGACAGGGGGGTTTT.

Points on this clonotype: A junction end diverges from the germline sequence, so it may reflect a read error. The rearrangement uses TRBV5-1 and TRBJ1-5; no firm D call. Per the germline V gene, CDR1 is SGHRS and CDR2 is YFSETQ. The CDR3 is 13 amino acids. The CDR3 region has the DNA TGCGCCAGCAGCTTGGCCCTCGATCAGCTCCAGCATTTT. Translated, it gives CASSLALDQLQHF.

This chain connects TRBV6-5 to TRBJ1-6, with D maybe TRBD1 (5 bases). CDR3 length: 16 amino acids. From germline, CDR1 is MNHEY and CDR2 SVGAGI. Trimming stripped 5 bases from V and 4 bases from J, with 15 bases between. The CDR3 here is CASSPNRGRYNSPLHF. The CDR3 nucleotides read TGTGCCAGCAGTCCTAACCGGGGACGGTATAATTCACCCCTCCACTTT.

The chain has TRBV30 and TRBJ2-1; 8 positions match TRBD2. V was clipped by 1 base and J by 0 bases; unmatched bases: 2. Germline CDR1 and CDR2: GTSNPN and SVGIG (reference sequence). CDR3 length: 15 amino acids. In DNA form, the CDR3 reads TGTGCCTGGAGTGGGGGACTAGACTCCTACAATGAGCAGTTCTTC. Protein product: CAWSGGLDSYNEQFF. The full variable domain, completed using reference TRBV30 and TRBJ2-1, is SQTIHQWPATLVQPVGSPLSLECTVEGTSNPNLYWYRQAAGRGLQLLFYSVGIGQISSEVPQNLSASRPQDRQFILSSKKLLLSDSGFYLCAWSGGLDSYNEQFFGPGTRLTVL.

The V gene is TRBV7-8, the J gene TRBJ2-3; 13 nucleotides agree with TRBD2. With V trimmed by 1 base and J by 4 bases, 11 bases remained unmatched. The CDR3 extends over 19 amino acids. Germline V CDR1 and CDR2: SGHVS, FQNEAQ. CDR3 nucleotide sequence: TGTGCCAGCAGCTTAGGGGGGACTAGCGGGACCCTTGTTTCAGATACGCAGTATTTT. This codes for CASSLGGTSGTLVSDTQYF.

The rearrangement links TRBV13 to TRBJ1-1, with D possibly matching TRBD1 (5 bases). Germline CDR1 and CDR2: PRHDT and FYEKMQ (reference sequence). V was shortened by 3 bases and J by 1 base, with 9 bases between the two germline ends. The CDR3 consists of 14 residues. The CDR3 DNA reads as TGTGCCAGCAGCTTCAAGGGGAGGAACACTGAAGCTTTCTTT. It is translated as CASSFKGRNTEAFF.

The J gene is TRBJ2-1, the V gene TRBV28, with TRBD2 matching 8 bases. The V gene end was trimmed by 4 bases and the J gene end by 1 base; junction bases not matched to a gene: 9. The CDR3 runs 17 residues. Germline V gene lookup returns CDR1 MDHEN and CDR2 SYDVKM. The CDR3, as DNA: TGTGCCAGCAGTTCCCCGGGGGGGGGTAGTTCCTACAATGAGCAGTTCTTC. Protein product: CASSSPGGGSSYNEQFF.

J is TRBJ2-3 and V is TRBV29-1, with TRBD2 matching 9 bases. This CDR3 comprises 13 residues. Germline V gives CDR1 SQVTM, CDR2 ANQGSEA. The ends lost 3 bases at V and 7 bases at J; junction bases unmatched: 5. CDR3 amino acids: CSVEGSGSHTQYF. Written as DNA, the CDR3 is TGCAGCGTTGAGGGTAGCGGGAGTCATACGCAGTATTTT.

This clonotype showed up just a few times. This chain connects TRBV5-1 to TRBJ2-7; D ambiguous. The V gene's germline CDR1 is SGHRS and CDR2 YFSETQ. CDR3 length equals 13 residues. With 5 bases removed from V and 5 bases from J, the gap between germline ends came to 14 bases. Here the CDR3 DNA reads TGCGCCAGCAGTCTGAAGGGTCCCAACGAGCAGTACTTC. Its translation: CASSLKGPNEQYF.